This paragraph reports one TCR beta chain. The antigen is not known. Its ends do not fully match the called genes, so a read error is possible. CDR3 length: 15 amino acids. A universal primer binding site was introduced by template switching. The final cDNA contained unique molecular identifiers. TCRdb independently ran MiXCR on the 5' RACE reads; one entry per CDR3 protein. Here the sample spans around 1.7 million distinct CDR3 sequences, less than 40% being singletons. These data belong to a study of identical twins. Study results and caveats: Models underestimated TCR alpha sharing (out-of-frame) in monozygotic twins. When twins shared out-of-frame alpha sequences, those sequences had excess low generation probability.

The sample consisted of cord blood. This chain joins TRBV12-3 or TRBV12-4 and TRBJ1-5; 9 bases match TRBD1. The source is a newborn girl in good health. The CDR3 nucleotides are TGTGCCGGCAGTCCACAGGGGGCTGGGAATCAGCCCCAGCATTTT. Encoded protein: CAGSPQGAGNQPQHF.